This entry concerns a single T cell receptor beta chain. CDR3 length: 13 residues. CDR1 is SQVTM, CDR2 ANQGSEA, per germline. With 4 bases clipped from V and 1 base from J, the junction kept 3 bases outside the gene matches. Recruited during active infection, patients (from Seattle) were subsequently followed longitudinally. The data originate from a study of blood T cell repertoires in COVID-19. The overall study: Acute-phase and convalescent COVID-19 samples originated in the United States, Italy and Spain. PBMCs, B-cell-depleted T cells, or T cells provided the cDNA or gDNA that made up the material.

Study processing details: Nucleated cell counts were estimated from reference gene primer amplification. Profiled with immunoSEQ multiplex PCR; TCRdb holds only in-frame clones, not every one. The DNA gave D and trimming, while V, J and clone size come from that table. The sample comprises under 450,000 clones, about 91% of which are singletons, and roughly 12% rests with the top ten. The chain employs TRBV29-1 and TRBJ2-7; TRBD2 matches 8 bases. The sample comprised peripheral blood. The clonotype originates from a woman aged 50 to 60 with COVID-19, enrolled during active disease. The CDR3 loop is CSVAAGGSYEQYF. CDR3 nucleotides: TGCAGCGTTGCGGCGGGGGGATCCTACGAGCAGTACTTC.